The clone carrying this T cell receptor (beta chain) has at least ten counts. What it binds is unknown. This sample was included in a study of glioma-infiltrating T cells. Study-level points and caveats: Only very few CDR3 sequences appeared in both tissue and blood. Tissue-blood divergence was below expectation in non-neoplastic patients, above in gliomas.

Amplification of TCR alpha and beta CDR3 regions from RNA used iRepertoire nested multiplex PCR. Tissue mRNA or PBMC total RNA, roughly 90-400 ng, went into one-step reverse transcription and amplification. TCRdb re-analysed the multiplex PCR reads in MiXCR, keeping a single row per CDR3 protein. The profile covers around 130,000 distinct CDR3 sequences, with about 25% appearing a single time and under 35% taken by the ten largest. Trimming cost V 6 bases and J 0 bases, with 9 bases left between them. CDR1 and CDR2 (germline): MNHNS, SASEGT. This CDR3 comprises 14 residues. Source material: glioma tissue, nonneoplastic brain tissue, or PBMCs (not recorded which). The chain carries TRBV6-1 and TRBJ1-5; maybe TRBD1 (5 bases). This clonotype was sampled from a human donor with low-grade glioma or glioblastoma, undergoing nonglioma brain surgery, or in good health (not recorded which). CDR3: CASRPGYSNQPQHF. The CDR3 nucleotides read TGTGCCAGCAGACCAGGGTATAGCAATCAGCCCCAGCATTTT.